This TCR beta chain derives from a study of cytomegalovirus exposure and HLA in healthy donors. In regard to this clone: No antigen is known for it.

The PCR ran on 60 Vbeta and 13 Jbeta primers. This table comes from immunoSEQ multiplex PCR, and its TCRdb copy is limited to in-frame clones, with some not included. The sample shows about 110,000 clones, approximately 70% of them seen only once. Findings of the study overall: The productive fraction for most TCR beta V segments was about 87% or about 30% in an earlier analysis. Cytomegalovirus status was reportedly diagnosed by the classifier with high sensitivity and specificity.

Trimming took 5 bases from V and 6 from J, leaving 7 bases between them. The V gene's germline CDR1 is LGHNA and CDR2 YSLEER. The CDR3 consists of 11 residues. Sequencing was carried out using PBMCs. This rearrangement joins TRBV4-3 to TRBJ1-1; D gene uncertain. The sequence was collected from a woman between 25 and 40 years old in good health and CMV-seronegative. The CDR3 region has the DNA TGCGCCAGCAGCAAAGGAGCTGAAGCTTTCTTT. Residues: CASSKGAEAFF.